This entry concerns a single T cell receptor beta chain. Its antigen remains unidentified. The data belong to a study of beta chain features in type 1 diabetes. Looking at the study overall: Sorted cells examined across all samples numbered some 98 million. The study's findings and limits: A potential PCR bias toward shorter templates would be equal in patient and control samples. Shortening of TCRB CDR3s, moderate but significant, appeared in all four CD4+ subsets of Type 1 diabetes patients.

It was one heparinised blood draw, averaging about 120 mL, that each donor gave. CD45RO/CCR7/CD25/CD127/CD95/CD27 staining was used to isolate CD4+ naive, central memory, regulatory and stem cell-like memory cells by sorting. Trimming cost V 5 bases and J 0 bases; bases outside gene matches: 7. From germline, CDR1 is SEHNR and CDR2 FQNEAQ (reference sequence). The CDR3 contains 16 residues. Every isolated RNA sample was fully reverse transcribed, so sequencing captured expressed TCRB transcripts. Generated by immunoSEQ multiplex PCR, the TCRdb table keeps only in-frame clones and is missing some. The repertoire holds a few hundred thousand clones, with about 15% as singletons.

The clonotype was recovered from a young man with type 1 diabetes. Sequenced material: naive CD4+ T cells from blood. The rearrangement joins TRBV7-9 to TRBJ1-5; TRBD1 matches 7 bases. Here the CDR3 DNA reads TGTGCCAGCAGCCGAGGGACAGTCGATAGCAATCAGCCCCAGCATTTT. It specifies CASSRGTVDSNQPQHF.